The text below deals with one T cell receptor (beta chain). The antigen is not known. PCR used 60 Vbeta primers and 13 Jbeta primers. The repertoire was sequenced with immunoSEQ multiplex PCR; TCRdb's copy has only in-frame clones and lacks some. The data show 150,000 to 200,000 clones, with approximately 70% seen just once and 1.5% to 2% held by the top ten. The data originate from a study of cytomegalovirus exposure and HLA in healthy donors. Whole-study context: Falling in the Caucasian-associated ancestry cluster were about four fifths of a few hundred genotyped donors. Study-wide results and caveats: Follow-up analysis found HLA locus-dependent TCR association rates, highest for DRB1 and lowest for HLA-C. An analysis that came later showed most CMV-associated TCR beta chains appearing HLA-restricted.

Nominally healthy donors were sampled, though unrecorded immune exposures were likely. The CDR3 extends over 14 amino acids. With 4 bases removed from V and 7 bases from J, the gap between germline ends came to 17 bases. Germline CDR1 and CDR2: SGDLS and YYNGEE. The V call is TRBV9, the J call TRBJ1-1; no reliable D call. The source material was PBMCs. This TCR derives from a woman under 40 in good health and CMV-seronegative. This CDR3 is CASSPTEGGIEAFF. CDR3 DNA: TGTGCCAGCAGCCCAACGGAGGGCGGCATTGAAGCTTTCTTT.